The sample holds one count of the clone carrying this T cell receptor beta chain. Its specificity is unknown. Time point defined: baseline, week 1 (first vaccination visit). The treatment was: pre-vaccination baseline after standard-of-care therapy. Germline V gene lookup returns CDR1 SGHDN and CDR2 FVKESK. The ends lost 7 bases at V and 3 bases at J; junction bases unmatched: 12. This CDR3 is 15 amino acids long. The data were taken from a study of a mutant IDH1 vaccine in newly diagnosed glioma. Study-wide points: Most patients, 85% to 95%, showed vaccine-induced immune responses. Among top peripheral T cell clonotypes, changes seemed unrelated to pseudoprogression.

The repertoire was sequenced with immunoSEQ multiplex PCR; TCRdb's copy has only in-frame clones and lacks some. The sample records about 70,000 clones, approximately 82% being singletons. This TCR was sampled from a woman younger than 35 with glioma. Some clones in this sample may be carry-over from other donors' samples. The chain recombines TRBV14 with TRBJ2-7; 7 bases are shared with TRBD1. The sequenced sample was peripheral blood mononuclear cells (PBMCs), obtained from a glioma patient treated with radiotherapy, temozolomide or both. CDR3 amino acids: CASTSTHRQGYEQYF. The CDR3 nucleotides read TGTGCCAGCACCTCAACCCACCGACAGGGCTACGAGCAGTACTTC.